The 10 T cell receptor beta chains presented below share a single source sample, sequenced in a study of regulatory T cells in long-lasting Graves disease. Time point in this sample: persistent/refractory GD, antithyroid drugs over 5 years with positive TRAb. Extracted RNA from PBMCs served as the source of the TCR library. Through Arm-PCR of CDR3 regions and iRepertoire HTBI primers, TCR beta libraries were built. Via MiXCR, TCRdb re-called the multiplex PCR reads, giving one row per CDR3 protein. Seen here are around 400,000 distinct CDR3 sequences, 23% observed once, and the top ten hold 28%. The material sequenced was peripheral blood mononuclear cells (PBMCs), taken when the disease was refractory, from a patient treated with antithyroid drugs. The source of these receptors is a woman aged 40 to 50 with Graves disease.

The CDR3 DNA is TGTGCCAGCAGTTACCCAGACGGGAAAGGAAACACCATATATTTT. Residues: CASSYPDGKGNTIYF. The V call is TRBV6-2 or TRBV6-3, the J call TRBJ1-3; D unclear. This CDR3 region has 15 residues. V gave up 2 bases and J gave up 4 bases, with 12 bases separating them. In germline, CDR1 is MNHEY, CDR2 SVGEGT.

This clonotype was seen a handful of times. The chain has TRBV2 and TRBJ2-1, with 9 bases that match TRBD2. The V and J ends lost 6 bases and 0 bases, in that order; junction bases with no gene match: 3. The CDR3 runs 15 residues. Germline-derived CDR1 and CDR2 are SNHLY and FYNNEI. In nucleotides, the CDR3 is TGTGCCAGCAGGAGCGGGAGGCTCTCCTACAATGAGCAGTTCTTC. Translation gives CASRSGRLSYNEQFF. Looking up the rest from reference TRBV2 and TRBJ2-1 gives the full variable domain: EPEVTQTPSHQVTQMGQEVILRCVPISNHLYFYWYRQILGQKVEFLVSFYNNEISEKSEIFDDQFSVERPDGSNFTLKIRSTKLEDSAMYFCASRSGRLSYNEQFFGPGTRLTVL.

This clonotype was seen only a few times. For the CDR3, the DNA is TGCAGCGTCCGCGCGGGAGTAGCGGGAGGGCCTCACGAGCAGTACTTC. Translation: CSVRAGVAGGPHEQYF. The gene calls are TRBV29-1 and TRBJ2-7, with TRBD2 matching 11 bases. V lost 6 bases to trimming and J lost 5 bases; unmatched junction nucleotides: 15. Germline V gives CDR1 SQVTM, CDR2 ANQGSEA. CDR3 size: 16 residues.

The chain has TRBV4-1 and TRBJ2-2, with a weak D call TRBD1 (6 bases). The CDR3 length is 16 residues. The V end lost 0 bases, the J end lost 7 bases, and 15 bases lay between the germline ends. Germline V gene data show CDR1 as MGHRA and CDR2 as YSYEKL. CDR3 amino acids: CASSQDSPGAIGELFF. Written as DNA, the CDR3 is TGCGCCAGCAGCCAAGATTCACCAGGGGCGATCGGGGAGCTGTTTTTT.

The sample holds many counts of this clonotype. The chain employs TRBV6-1 and TRBJ1-4, with a weak D call TRBD1 (5 bases). V was cut by 10 bases and J by 0 bases, with 15 bases left in between. The CDR3 sequence is 15 residues long. Germline V CDR1 and CDR2: MNHNS, SASEGT. As DNA, the CDR3 is TGTGCCACCAGGGCCGGGACTGCAACTAATGAAAAACTGTTTTTT. Translated: CATRAGTATNEKLFF.

The V call is TRBV5-1, the J call TRBJ1-2, with TRBD1 identical over 8 bases. The length of the CDR3 is 14 residues. V shed 3 bases and J 4 bases; nucleotides not matched to a gene: 5. CDR1 is SGHRS and CDR2 is YFSETQ in the germline V gene. In DNA form, the CDR3 reads TGCGCCAGCAGCTGGACAGGGTCCTCCTATGGCTACACCTTC. Its protein is CASSWTGSSYGYTF. Based on the CDR3 plus reference TRBV5-1 and TRBJ1-2, the full variable domain is KAGVTQTPRYLIKTRGQQVTLSCSPISGHRSVSWYQQTPGQGLQFLFEYFSETQRNKGNFPGRFSGRQFSNSRSEMNVSTLELGDSALYLCASSWTGSSYGYTFGSGTRLTVV.

This chain joins TRBV3-1 and TRBJ2-3, with D unresolved. The germline V and J ends were trimmed by 3 bases and 1 base, with 11 bases remaining between them. Germline V gene sequence: CDR1 LGHDT, CDR2 YNNKEL (reference sequence). The CDR3 loop spans 15 amino acids. This CDR3 is CASSHTEAGTDTQYF. The CDR3 coding sequence is TGTGCCAGCAGCCACACGGAAGCCGGCACAGATACGCAGTATTTT.

This clonotype has a handful of counts. V gene TRBV7-9 combines with J gene TRBJ2-2; TRBD2 aligns across 7 bases. CDR1 SEHNR and CDR2 FQNEAQ come from the germline V gene (reference sequence). The CDR3 contains 14 residues. Unmatched junction bases numbered 7, after V lost 0 bases and J lost 12 bases. CDR3 amino acids: CASSLALGGWKLFF. CDR3 coding DNA: TGTGCCAGCAGCTTAGCGCTGGGAGGGTGGAAGCTGTTTTTT.

This clonotype appeared many times. The V gene is TRBV12-3 or TRBV12-4, the J gene TRBJ2-7, with D possibly TRBD2 on 7 matching bases. CDR3 length equals 14 residues. V was clipped by 6 bases and J by 7 bases, with 19 bases between them. The CDR3 sequence is CASRYTGGLGEQYF. CDR3 nucleotides: TGTGCCAGCAGGTACACGGGGGGCCTAGGGGAGCAGTACTTC.

This chain joins TRBV20-1 and TRBJ2-5; no reliable D call. CDR1 and CDR2 from the germline V gene are DFQATT and SNEGSKA (reference sequence). With 3 bases removed from V and 4 bases from J, the gap between germline ends came to 12 bases. The CDR3 is 13 residues long. The CDR3 bases are TGCAGTGCTAGTCGGGCGTCAAGAGAGACCCAGTACTTC. It translates to CSASRASRETQYF.